The 2 T cell receptor beta chains presented below share a single source sample, sequenced in a study of blood T cell repertoires in COVID-19. Assay: immunoSEQ multiplex PCR; the TCRdb copy retains only in-frame clones and omits some. The sample holds about 83,000 clones; about 86% are singletons and the top ten take over 20%. The sample comprised peripheral blood. These receptors all come from an elderly woman in a cohort sampled during active or convalescent COVID-19.

This clone was picked up a small number of times. The rearrangement joins TRBV18 to TRBJ1-3; weak D call: TRBD1 (5 bases). CDR1 is KGHSH and CDR2 is LQKENI in the germline V gene. V lost 3 bases and J lost 0, with 6 bases in between. CDR3 length: 14 amino acids. This CDR3 reads CASSPGASGNTIYF. As DNA, the CDR3 is TGTGCCAGCTCACCTGGGGCCTCTGGAAACACCATATATTTT.

The rearrangement links TRBV5-6 to TRBJ1-1; 8 nucleotides line up with TRBD1. Per the germline V gene, CDR1 is SGHDT and CDR2 is YYEEEE. After removal of 5 bases from V and 0 bases from J, the junction contained 6 bases not matched to a gene. This CDR3 contains 15 residues. In DNA form, the CDR3 reads TGTGCCAGCAGTTATGGGACAGGCCTGAACACTGAAGCTTTCTTT. Protein product: CASSYGTGLNTEAFF.